This T cell receptor beta chain was sequenced during a study of T cell responses to AZD1222 COVID-19 vaccine. The table came from immunoSEQ multiplex PCR; TCRdb's copy has only in-frame clones and leaves some out. This sample has about 140,000 clones, with 80% to 90% found just once. V was trimmed by 4 bases and J by 5 bases, leaving 14 bases between them. Germline V lookup: CDR1 KGHSH, CDR2 LQKENI. The CDR3 length is 15 residues. Sequences were derived from peripheral blood, sampled on day 0 of AZD1222 vaccination. The receptor was isolated from an adult in good health. The chain uses TRBV18 and TRBJ2-2, with D perhaps matching TRBD1 or TRBD2 (5 bases each). CDR3 amino acids: CASSLGTVPTGELFF. The CDR3 DNA follows: TGTGCCAGCTCACTGGGGACGGTCCCTACCGGGGAGCTGTTTTTT.